This passage covers 9 T cell receptor beta chains from one sample sequenced in a study of T-cell memory formation after mild COVID-19 (dated by TCRdb to 2020 to 2023). The protocol used for the library was 5' RACE. The sequencer was an Illumina NovaSeq 6000. The public reads were reanalyzed by TCRdb: fastp trimming at Q25, MiXCR alignment, in-frame beta chains only. Every distinct CDR3 protein forms one entry, paired with its most common genes and DNA. This sample lists 60,000 to 65,000 distinct CDR3 sequences; 9% to 9.5% were detected once. In total, the top ten clones hold about 1% of the sample. Sequences were obtained from PBMCs or a T cell subset sorted from them (not recorded which). The source is a man younger than 35 who had mild COVID-19 (a few samples of this study predate the infection). The sample titles of this study are shuffled in the database, so cell type and time point are left out; the donor was told from shared clones.

The chain carries TRBV29-1 and TRBJ2-1; 10 bases are a match to TRBD2. The CDR3 extends over 16 amino acids. The trim removed 7 bases at V and 1 base at J, leaving 10 bases unmatched. The germline V gene has CDR1 SQVTM and CDR2 ANQGSEA. The CDR3 DNA reads TGCAGCGACAGCTCCGGTAGCGGGGGGTCCTACAATGAGCAGTTCTTC. Its protein product is CSDSSGSGGSYNEQFF.

The genes are TRBV7-9 and TRBJ2-5; D remains ambiguous. This CDR3 spans 13 amino acids. V lost 7 bases and J lost 1, with 10 bases in between. Germline loops: CDR1 SEHNR, CDR2 FQNEAQ (reference sequence). The CDR3 region is CASIKGIQETQYF. The DNA for the CDR3 is TGTGCCAGCATCAAAGGAATCCAAGAGACCCAGTACTTC.

This clonotype is categorized as medium-sized. The chain links TRBV10-2 to TRBJ2-3; D could derive from TRBD1 or TRBD2 (5 bases each). Germline CDR1 is WSHSY and CDR2 is SAAADI. Trimming took 3 bases from V and 8 from J, leaving 6 bases between them. This CDR3 has 11 amino acids. The CDR3, as DNA: TGCGCCAGCAGTGATGGGGGTACGCAGTATTTT. The encoded protein is CASSDGGTQYF.

Many counts were recorded for this clonotype. This chain joins TRBV7-9 and TRBJ2-3; 7 bases fit TRBD2. J was trimmed by 5 bases and V by 7 bases; bases with no gene match: 15. Germline V lookup: CDR1 SEHNR, CDR2 FQNEAQ (reference sequence). The CDR3 covers 16 residues. CDR3 amino acids: CASTEGVGLWGDTQYF. The CDR3 DNA reads TGTGCCAGCACTGAGGGAGTGGGACTATGGGGAGATACGCAGTATTTT. Full variable domain (rest looked up from reference TRBV7-9 and TRBJ2-3): DTGVSQNPRHKITKRGQNVTFRCDPISEHNRLYWYRQTLGQGPEFLTYFQNEAQLEKSRLLSDRFSAERPKGSFSTLEIQRTEQGDSAMYLCASTEGVGLWGDTQYFGPGTRLTVL.

This chain uses TRBV14 with TRBJ2-3, with a weak D call TRBD1 (5 bases). In germline, CDR1 is SGHDN, CDR2 FVKESK. The germline V and J ends were trimmed by 4 bases and 0 bases, with 8 bases remaining between them. The length of the CDR3 is 14 residues. The CDR3 loop is CASSPAGSTDTQYF. CDR3 DNA: TGTGCCAGCAGCCCCGCAGGGAGCACAGATACGCAGTATTTT. Full variable domain (missing parts from reference TRBV14 and TRBJ2-3): EAGVTQFPSHSVIEKGQTVTLRCDPISGHDNLYWYRRVMGKEIKFLLHFVKESKQDESGMPNNRFLAERTGGTYSTLKVQPAELEDSGVYFCASSPAGSTDTQYFGPGTRLTVL.

The chain links TRBV12-3 or TRBV12-4 to TRBJ1-5; 8 bases are a match to TRBD1. This CDR3 contains 14 residues. The junction had 3 bases not matched to a gene; V was cut back by 6 bases and J by 2 bases. The CDR3 nucleotides are TGTGCCAGCAGGTCAGGGGGCGGCAATCAGCCCCAGCATTTT. This sequence encodes CASRSGGGNQPQHF.

The chain links TRBV12-3 or TRBV12-4 to TRBJ1-1, with 7 positions matching TRBD1. V was clipped by 3 bases and J by 0 bases; unmatched bases: 4. The CDR3 is 15 amino acids. The CDR3 is CASSFLTGMNTEAFF. The CDR3 nucleotides are TGTGCCAGCAGTTTTCTGACAGGGATGAACACTGAAGCTTTCTTT.

The chain uses TRBV4-1 and TRBJ1-2; D perhaps matches TRBD1 (5 bases). This CDR3 region has 13 residues. Trimming shortened V by 8 bases and J by 2 bases, and 12 bases separated the two germline ends. Germline V lookup: CDR1 MGHRA, CDR2 YSYEKL. CDR3 loop: CASRDPGNYGYTF. The CDR3 coding sequence is TGCGCCAGCCGGGACCCAGGGAACTATGGCTACACCTTC.

This clonotype turned up a few times. V and J are TRBV20-1 and TRBJ2-3; 8 bases map to TRBD2. CDR3 size: 13 residues. The V gene end was trimmed by 5 bases and the J gene end by 4 bases; junction bases not matched to a gene: 5. The germline gives CDR1 DFQATT, CDR2 SNEGSKA (reference sequence). The CDR3 coding sequence is TGCAGTGCTGAAGCGGGGGCCTCAGATACGCAGTATTTT. Amino acids: CSAEAGASDTQYF.